The 30 T cell receptor beta chains reported below all come from one sample, sequenced in a study of a mutant IDH1 vaccine in newly diagnosed glioma (dated by TCRdb to the early 2020s). Library preparation employed the immunoSEQ multiplex PCR assay. Drawn from immuneACCESS, this table holds only the in-frame rearrangements with V and J called that TCRdb kept. Clones are partly lost; checked studies trace under half to an unresolved V gene and leave the rest unexplained. The table for this sample lists around 60,000 clones; roughly 80% of them were counted only once. Of the sample, about 4% is held by the ten largest clones. Their recognized antigens are unknown. The time point tag for this specimen amounts to: week 35, safety follow-up. Each vaccine dose, consisting of 300 ug of a 20-mer mutant IDH1 peptide in Montanide, was administered subcutaneously with topical imiquimod. The sequenced sample was PBMCs, obtained from a glioma patient whose treatment included an IDH1 peptide vaccine. These receptors all stem from a man aged 30 to 39 with glioma.

The J gene is TRBJ1-2, the V gene TRBV5-1; D is possibly TRBD1 (5 bases). CDR1 SGHRS and CDR2 YFSETQ come from the germline V gene. The CDR3 spans 15 residues. With 1 base removed from V and 5 bases from J, the gap between germline ends came to 15 bases. This chain's CDR3 is CASSLTLTAPYGYTF. The CDR3 nucleotides read TGCGCCAGCAGCTTGACTTTGACAGCTCCTTATGGCTACACCTTC.

The chain couples TRBV9 to TRBJ1-5; TRBD1 aligns across 10 bases. J gave up 1 base and V 3 bases, and 10 bases lay outside the gene matches. This CDR3 region has 18 residues. The germline CDR1 and CDR2 sequences are SGDLS and YYNGEE. Written as DNA, the CDR3 is TGTGCCAGCAGCGCACTCAGAGGGGACAGGGGCAGCAATCAGCCCCAGCATTTT. Protein sequence: CASSALRGDRGSNQPQHF.

The rearrangement links TRBV28 to TRBJ2-1, with D possibly matching TRBD1 (5 bases). Trimming left V 10 bases short and J 8 bases short, with 15 bases between. Germline V gene lookup returns CDR1 MDHEN and CDR2 SYDVKM. The CDR3 spans 12 residues. The DNA of the CDR3 is TGTGCCACCGTGGGGATAGGGGATGAGCAGTTCTTC. Its protein product is CATVGIGDEQFF. Looking up the rest from reference TRBV28 and TRBJ2-1 gives the full variable domain: DVKVTQSSRYLVKRTGEKVFLECVQDMDHENMFWYRQDPGLGLRLIYFSYDVKMKEKGDIPEGYSVSREKKERFSLILESASTNQTSMYLCATVGIGDEQFFGPGTRLTVL.

V is TRBV30 and J is TRBJ2-7; D might be TRBD2 (5 bases). Trimming cost V 5 bases and J 0 bases, with 17 bases left between them. The V gene's germline CDR1 is GTSNPN and CDR2 SVGIG (reference sequence). The CDR3 runs 15 residues. The CDR3 region has the DNA TGTGCCTGGTTTGAGGACGGACTTCACTCCTACGAGCAGTACTTC. Its protein is CAWFEDGLHSYEQYF.

This clone came up once. The chain joins TRBV4-1 to TRBJ1-3; D uncertain. V shed 0 bases and J shed 11 bases, with 17 bases lying between them. Germline V gene lookup returns CDR1 MGHRA and CDR2 YSYEKL. The CDR3 covers 15 residues. CDR3 sequence reads: CASSQERSLSVPIYF. The CDR3 region has the DNA TGCGCCAGCAGCCAAGAAAGGTCGCTCTCTGTCCCCATATATTTT.

The chain has TRBV9 and TRBJ1-4; tentative D call: TRBD1 (5 bases). Germline CDR1 and CDR2: SGDLS and YYNGEE. The CDR3 sequence is 15 residues long. V was trimmed by 5 bases and J by 5 bases, leaving 16 bases between them. CDR3 protein: CASSFSGTGNEKLFF. The CDR3 coding sequence is TGTGCCAGCAGTTTCTCCGGGACGGGCAATGAAAAACTGTTTTTT.

The chain recombines TRBV19 with TRBJ1-6, with D tentatively TRBD1 (6 bases). The CDR3 consists of 15 residues. Germline V gene lookup returns CDR1 LNHDA and CDR2 SQIVND (reference sequence). The V end was cut by 7 bases, the J end by 7 bases, with 17 bases between. This chain's CDR3 is CASNLRDTYNSPLHF. The CDR3 DNA reads as TGTGCCAGTAACCTCCGGGACACATACAATTCACCCCTCCACTTT.

The V call is TRBV5-4, the J call TRBJ1-6; D not certain. Germline CDR1 and CDR2: SGHNT and YYREEE (reference sequence). The CDR3 is 13 residues long. With 0 bases removed from V and 10 bases from J, the gap between germline ends came to 8 bases. This CDR3 is CASSLDSVSPLHF. As DNA, the CDR3 is TGTGCCAGCAGCTTGGATAGCGTCTCACCCCTCCACTTT. Based on the CDR3 plus reference TRBV5-4 and TRBJ1-6, the full variable domain is ETGVTQSPTHLIKTRGQQVTLRCSSQSGHNTVSWYQQALGQGPQFIFQYYREEENGRGNFPPRFSGLQFPNYSSELNVNALELDDSALYLCASSLDSVSPLHFGNGTRLTVT.

This rearrangement joins TRBV7-9 to TRBJ2-5; 9 bases line up with TRBD2. V dropped 3 bases and J dropped 5; count of bases not matched to a gene: 4. The CDR3 is 14 residues long. Germline V gives CDR1 SEHNR, CDR2 FQNEAQ (reference sequence). CDR3 amino acids: CASSLGGGVETQYF. For the CDR3, the DNA is TGTGCCAGCAGCTTGGGCGGGGGGGTCGAGACCCAGTACTTC.

The rearrangement joins TRBV7-9 to TRBJ2-7, with D hard to call. From germline, CDR1 is SEHNR and CDR2 FQNEAQ (reference sequence). The CDR3 is made up of 13 amino acids. The V and J ends lost 6 bases and 3 bases respectively, with 12 bases between them. CDR3 region: CASSFGYGYEQYF. The CDR3 DNA reads as TGTGCCAGCAGTTTTGGTTACGGCTACGAGCAGTACTTC.

The chain has TRBV9 and TRBJ2-1; D uncertain. CDR3 size: 12 residues. V was shortened by 5 bases and J by 8 bases, with 11 bases between the two germline ends. Germline loops: CDR1 SGDLS, CDR2 YYNGEE. CDR3 in amino acids: CASRDGTDEQFF. The CDR3 region has the DNA TGTGCCAGCAGGGACGGAACGGATGAGCAGTTCTTC. Variable domain in full (rest from reference TRBV9 and TRBJ2-1): DSGVTQTPKHLITATGQRVTLRCSPRSGDLSVYWYQQSLDQGLQFLIQYYNGEERAKGNILERFSAQQFPDLHSELNLSSLELGDSALYFCASRDGTDEQFFGPGTRLTVL.

The V call is TRBV6-6, the J call TRBJ2-7; 7 bases line up with TRBD1. The CDR3 totals 13 residues. V shed 8 bases and J 3 bases; nucleotides not matched to a gene: 7. Germline V CDR1 and CDR2: MNHNY, SVGAGI (reference sequence). DNA of the CDR3: TGTGCCAGCGAAAGGGGACAGAACTACGAGCAGTACTTC. This gives the protein CASERGQNYEQYF.

The chain joins TRBV11-3 to TRBJ2-1, with 14 bases fitting TRBD2. CDR3 length: 18 residues. Unmatched junction bases numbered 9, after V lost 1 base and J lost 7 bases. Germline CDR1 and CDR2: SGHNT and YENEEA. This CDR3 is CASSLATGTSGGRNEQFF. CDR3 DNA: TGTGCCAGCAGCTTAGCTACCGGGACTAGCGGGGGAAGAAATGAGCAGTTCTTC.

The chain joins TRBV5-1 to TRBJ2-7, with D tentatively TRBD2 (7 bases). CDR3 size: 14 residues. Germline V gene lookup returns CDR1 SGHRS and CDR2 YFSETQ. Between the trimmed V and J ends, which lost 0 bases and 3 bases, there was a span of 10 bases. The CDR3 DNA is TGCGCCAGCAGCTTGGAGGGGGGGCTCTACGAGCAGTACTTC. It codes for CASSLEGGLYEQYF.

V usage is TRBV29-1 and J usage is TRBJ2-1; tentative D call: TRBD1 (6 bases). Germline V CDR1 and CDR2: SQVTM, ANQGSEA. This CDR3 has 14 residues. V was trimmed by 2 bases and J by 7 bases, leaving 15 bases between them. CDR3 bases: TGCAGCGTTGAATTCTACAGGGTGAGGAATGAGCAGTTCTTC. This translates into CSVEFYRVRNEQFF.

The CDR3 region is CASSLGGGHYSLDEQYF. DNA for the CDR3: TGCGCCAGCAGCTTGGGTGGGGGGCATTACTCCTTGGACGAGCAGTACTTC. V gene TRBV5-1 combines with J gene TRBJ2-7; the D call may be TRBD1 or TRBD2 (6 bases each). Germline V gives CDR1 SGHRS, CDR2 YFSETQ. V was pared by 0 bases and J by 5 bases, with 21 bases between. The CDR3 extends over 17 amino acids.

Of note for this clone: Other DNA sequences in this specimen translate into the identical CDR3. Here the CDR3 reads CASSPTSGGAYEQYF. The CDR3 DNA follows: TGTGCCAGCTCACCCACTAGCGGGGGGGCATACGAGCAGTACTTC. The chain links TRBV18 to TRBJ2-7; 13 nucleotides agree with TRBD2. Trimming at V came to 3 bases and at J to 4 bases, leaving 3 bases not matched to a gene. The germline V gene has CDR1 KGHSH and CDR2 LQKENI. The CDR3 spans 15 residues.

The V call is TRBV14, the J call TRBJ2-2, with D perhaps TRBD2 (5 bases). V lost 0 bases and J lost 6, with 8 bases in between. The CDR3 has 14 amino acids. Germline V CDR1 and CDR2: SGHDN, FVKESK. The DNA of the CDR3 is TGTGCCAGCAGCCAAGATTTGCGGGCCGGGGAGCTGTTTTTT. Amino acid sequence: CASSQDLRAGELFF. The variable domain in full, completed from reference TRBV14 and TRBJ2-2, reads EAGVTQFPSHSVIEKGQTVTLRCDPISGHDNLYWYRRVMGKEIKFLLHFVKESKQDESGMPNNRFLAERTGGTYSTLKVQPAELEDSGVYFCASSQDLRAGELFFGEGSRLTVL.

The gene calls are TRBV19 and TRBJ1-6, with TRBD1 matching 7 bases. The germline gives CDR1 LNHDA, CDR2 SQIVND (reference sequence). CDR3 length: 16 residues. Trimming at V came to 8 bases and at J to 8 bases, leaving 15 bases not matched to a gene. CDR3 loop: CASSAGGFSPDSPLHF. CDR3 sequence (DNA): TGTGCCAGTTCTGCAGGGGGGTTTTCTCCCGATTCACCCCTCCACTTT.

This chain joins TRBV28 and TRBJ1-3; 7 bases are a match to TRBD1. CDR1 and CDR2 (germline): MDHEN, SYDVKM. V was pared by 3 bases and J by 2 bases, with 16 bases of the junction left unmatched. The CDR3 loop spans 19 amino acids. The chain's CDR3 is CASSFYGGGTVRAGNTIYF. CDR3 in DNA: TGTGCCAGCAGTTTCTACGGCGGGGGGACAGTCAGAGCTGGAAACACCATATATTTT.

The chain has TRBV5-1 and TRBJ1-4; weak D call: TRBD1 (6 bases). This CDR3 comprises 15 residues. Germline V gives CDR1 SGHRS, CDR2 YFSETQ. Trimming took off 2 bases at V and 8 bases at J, with 16 bases between the two ends. CDR3 amino acids: CASSFLQGPQEKLFF. The CDR3 DNA reads as TGCGCCAGCAGCTTTTTACAGGGTCCGCAGGAAAAACTGTTTTTT.

This sequence joins TRBV5-1 and TRBJ2-3; a possible D gene is TRBD1 (6 bases). From germline, CDR1 is SGHRS and CDR2 YFSETQ. V was shortened by 6 bases and J by 2 bases, with 16 bases between the two germline ends. CDR3 length equals 15 residues. This CDR3 reads CASTLTGFDTDTQYF. CDR3 nucleotide sequence: TGCGCCAGCACCCTTACAGGGTTTGACACAGATACGCAGTATTTT.

This chain uses TRBV4-1 with TRBJ1-1; D is ambiguous. The CDR3 is 16 amino acids. Germline CDR1 is MGHRA and CDR2 is YSYEKL. With 4 bases removed from V and 0 bases from J, the gap between germline ends came to 15 bases. CDR3 in amino acids: CASSPRIRDLNTEAFF. DNA of the CDR3: TGCGCCAGCAGCCCTAGGATACGGGATTTGAACACTGAAGCTTTCTTT.

This clone showed up just once. The chain links TRBV4-1 to TRBJ2-1, with 11 bases lining up with TRBD2. There are 15 residues in the CDR3. J lost 8 bases, V lost 4 bases, and 7 bases had no gene match. Germline V gives CDR1 MGHRA, CDR2 YSYEKL. DNA for the CDR3: TGCGCCAGCAGCCTCACTAGCGGGAGTGTCTATGAGCAGTTCTTC. Translation gives CASSLTSGSVYEQFF.

The chain uses TRBV5-1 and TRBJ2-5; D remains ambiguous. Per the germline V gene, CDR1 is SGHRS and CDR2 is YFSETQ. V shed 0 bases and J shed 1 base, with 10 bases lying between them. The CDR3 is 15 residues long. The chain's CDR3 is CASSLGTLSQETQYF. The CDR3 coding sequence is TGCGCCAGCAGCTTGGGCACCTTATCCCAAGAGACCCAGTACTTC.

V is TRBV30 and J is TRBJ1-1; no reliable D call. This CDR3 has 11 residues. The germline V and J ends were trimmed by 0 bases and 7 bases, with 6 bases remaining between them. Looked up from germline, CDR1 is GTSNPN and CDR2 is SVGIG (reference sequence). This chain's CDR3 is CAWSVGDEAFF. The CDR3 nucleotides are TGTGCCTGGAGTGTGGGTGATGAAGCTTTCTTT.

The chain combines TRBV10-3 with TRBJ1-5; D unclear. Deletions cut 4 bases from V and 7 bases from J, with 14 bases between. CDR1 is ENHRY, CDR2 SYGVKD, per germline. The length of the CDR3 is 14 residues. The CDR3: CAISAGSTGQPQHF. The CDR3, as DNA: TGTGCCATCAGTGCGGGGTCTACCGGGCAGCCCCAGCATTTT.

CDR3 DNA: TGTGCCAGCCAGGACAGCAACCAAGAGACCCAGTACTTC. Translation gives CASQDSNQETQYF. The chain links TRBV2 to TRBJ2-5; a possible D gene is TRBD1 (6 bases). Germline values: CDR1 SNHLY, CDR2 FYNNEI. This CDR3 has 13 amino acids. The ends were cut back, 8 bases at V and 0 bases at J, with 10 bases in the middle.

The J gene is TRBJ2-7, the V gene TRBV13, with D unresolved. The V gene lost 7 bases and the J gene lost 0 bases, with 13 bases spanning the gap. Germline lookup yields CDR1 PRHDT and CDR2 FYEKMQ (reference sequence). The CDR3 contains 14 residues. The CDR3 here is CASTPSRVSYEQYF. For the CDR3, the DNA is TGTGCCAGCACCCCCTCCCGGGTCTCCTACGAGCAGTACTTC.

This clone was recorded only once. The chain is built from TRBV7-9 and TRBJ2-3; TRBD1 matches at 7 bases. CDR3 length equals 14 residues. The ends lost 8 bases at V and 0 bases at J; junction bases unmatched: 5. CDR1 SEHNR and CDR2 FQNEAQ come from the germline V gene (reference sequence). The CDR3 region is CASDQGVSTDTQYF. CDR3 nucleotide sequence: TGTGCCAGCGACCAGGGGGTCAGCACAGATACGCAGTATTTT.